The 26 T cell receptor beta chains below were found in one sample sequenced in a study of blood T cell repertoires in COVID-19. The repertoire was sequenced with immunoSEQ multiplex PCR; TCRdb's copy has only in-frame clones and lacks some. This repertoire shows approximately 500,000 clones, about 88% found once; its top ten account for under 8.5%. The sample consisted of peripheral blood. The receptor set was obtained from a woman in her fifties or sixties with COVID-19, enrolled during active disease.

The rearrangement uses TRBV28 and TRBJ2-7, with D possibly TRBD1 on 6 matching bases. This CDR3 has 12 amino acids. CDR1 is MDHEN, CDR2 SYDVKM, per germline. V dropped 6 bases and J dropped 3 bases, with 9 bases sitting between them. The DNA for the CDR3 is TGTGCCAGCAGGGACAGAGTCTACGAGCAGTACTTC. Translating gives CASRDRVYEQYF.

The chain links TRBV29-1 to TRBJ2-1; TRBD2 matches 10 bases. The CDR3 is 13 residues long. The J segment lost 6 bases and the V segment lost 4 bases, leaving 3 bases of the junction unmatched. Germline V lookup: CDR1 SQVTM, CDR2 ANQGSEA. The CDR3 region has the DNA TGCAGCGTTGCGGGGACTAGCGTCAATGAGCAGTTCTTC. Amino acid sequence: CSVAGTSVNEQFF.

The rearrangement uses TRBV6-1 and TRBJ1-1; TRBD1 agrees at 8 bases. This CDR3 has 15 amino acids. CDR1 is MNHNS, CDR2 SASEGT, per germline. The junction had 7 bases not matched to a gene; V was cut back by 3 bases and J by 4 bases. CDR3 sequence: CASSDRGPWSTEAFF. CDR3 DNA: TGTGCCAGCAGTGACAGGGGGCCTTGGAGCACTGAAGCTTTCTTT.

V is TRBV11-2 and J is TRBJ1-2; D perhaps matches TRBD1 (6 bases). The germline V gene has CDR1 SGHAT and CDR2 FQNNGV. V was trimmed by 2 bases and J by 4 bases, leaving 14 bases between them. The CDR3 has 15 residues. In DNA, the CDR3 is TGTGCCAGCAGCTTAACAACAAGGACAGCCTATGGCTACACCTTC. Translated, it gives CASSLTTRTAYGYTF. Combining the CDR3 with reference TRBV11-2 and TRBJ1-2 gives the whole variable domain EAGVAQSPRYKIIEKRQSVAFWCNPISGHATLYWYQQILGQGPKLLIQFQNNGVVDDSQLPKDRFSAERLKGVDSTLKIQPAKLEDSAVYLCASSLTTRTAYGYTFGSGTRLTVV.

J is TRBJ2-7 and V is TRBV6-6; 8 bases agree with TRBD2. Per germline, CDR1 MNHNY and CDR2 SVGAGI (reference sequence). Unmatched junction bases numbered 6, after V lost 8 bases and J lost 3 bases. The CDR3 is 13 residues long. The CDR3 sequence: CASGGTRIYEQYF. CDR3 nucleotide sequence: TGTGCCAGCGGGGGGACTAGAATCTACGAGCAGTACTTC.

The chain couples TRBV5-6 to TRBJ2-7; a possible D gene is TRBD2 (6 bases). Trimming stripped 0 bases from V and 5 bases from J, with 9 bases between. The germline CDR1 and CDR2 sequences are SGHDT and YYEEEE. The CDR3 has 13 amino acids. The CDR3 is CASSLGDFHEQYF. In nucleotides, the CDR3 is TGTGCCAGCAGCTTGGGGGACTTCCACGAGCAGTACTTC.

This chain joins TRBV2 and TRBJ1-5, with 9 bases identical to TRBD1. The CDR3 consists of 11 residues. V lost 2 bases and J lost 15; bases outside the gene matches: 2. Germline CDR1 and CDR2: SNHLY and FYNNEI. The CDR3 spells CASSETGGLHF. The CDR3 bases are TGTGCCAGCAGTGAAACAGGGGGCCTGCATTTT.

The chain uses TRBV19 and TRBJ1-2, with D possibly being TRBD1 (5 bases). CDR1 LNHDA and CDR2 SQIVND come from the germline V gene (reference sequence). Deletions cut 2 bases from V and 8 bases from J, with 15 bases between. The length of the CDR3 is 14 residues. The DNA of the CDR3 is TGTGCCAGTAGTATAAAGGAGGGGTCGTGGGGCTACACCTTC. Residues: CASSIKEGSWGYTF.

The chain carries TRBV30 and TRBJ1-1; 9 bases line up with TRBD1. J was trimmed by 4 bases and V by 5 bases; bases with no gene match: 5. Germline CDR1 reads GTSNPN; CDR2 reads SVGIG (reference sequence). The length of the CDR3 is 13 residues. The CDR3 DNA is TGTGCCTGGGGACAGGGGAAAGGCACTGAAGCTTTCTTT. Its translation is CAWGQGKGTEAFF. The full variable domain, rest sourced from reference TRBV30 and TRBJ1-1, is SQTIHQWPATLVQPVGSPLSLECTVEGTSNPNLYWYRQAAGRGLQLLFYSVGIGQISSEVPQNLSASRPQDRQFILSSKKLLLSDSGFYLCAWGQGKGTEAFFGQGTRLTVV.

This clone is a singleton in its sample. This CDR3 is also generated by other DNA sequences in the sample. The chain joins TRBV6-5 to TRBJ1-2; 9 nucleotides line up with TRBD1. The CDR3 covers 14 residues. The germline CDR1 and CDR2 sequences are MNHEY and SVGAGI. Trimming cost V 8 bases and J 4 bases; bases outside gene matches: 8. As DNA, the CDR3 is TGTGCCAGCCTCTCCGGGACAGGGCTCTATGGCTACACCTTC. Encoded protein: CASLSGTGLYGYTF.

The chain is built from TRBV4-1 and TRBJ2-1; 8 nucleotides align to TRBD2. V lost 1 base to trimming and J lost 6 bases; unmatched junction nucleotides: 8. Germline V lookup: CDR1 MGHRA, CDR2 YSYEKL. The CDR3 contains 16 residues. CDR3 protein: CASSQGRGLAFNEQFF. Written as DNA, the CDR3 is TGCGCCAGCAGCCAAGGGCGAGGACTAGCCTTCAATGAGCAGTTCTTC.

The chain has TRBV5-1 and TRBJ2-3; 11 positions match TRBD2. Germline CDR1 reads SGHRS; CDR2 reads YFSETQ. After removal of 4 bases from V and 2 bases from J, the junction contained 9 bases not matched to a gene. The CDR3 has 17 amino acids. CDR3 amino acids: CASSPRTSGFHTDTQYF. CDR3 in DNA: TGCGCCAGCAGCCCGCGGACTAGCGGGTTCCACACAGATACGCAGTATTTT.

This chain uses TRBV5-6 with TRBJ2-1; D might be TRBD2 (6 bases). Germline V lookup: CDR1 SGHDT, CDR2 YYEEEE. Trimming pared 0 bases from V and 8 bases from J, leaving 12 bases between. The CDR3 has 14 amino acids. The CDR3: CASSLGGAAHEQFF. The CDR3 DNA is TGTGCCAGCAGCTTGGGCGGGGCGGCTCATGAGCAGTTCTTC.

The chain has TRBV18 and TRBJ1-3, with D possibly being TRBD1 (5 bases). Germline V gene lookup returns CDR1 KGHSH and CDR2 LQKENI. The CDR3 runs to 15 residues. V gave up 8 bases and J gave up 0 bases, with 14 bases separating them. The CDR3 reads CASTRTGVSGNTIYF. In DNA, the CDR3 is TGTGCCAGCACAAGAACAGGAGTCTCTGGAAACACCATATATTTT.

About this clone itself: The same CDR3 also results from other DNA sequences found in this sample. The chain combines TRBV7-9 with TRBJ1-1; the D gene is possibly TRBD1 (6 bases). Germline V gene lookup returns CDR1 SEHNR and CDR2 FQNEAQ (reference sequence). V lost 6 bases and J 2 bases, leaving 10 bases between the germline ends. The CDR3 contains 13 residues. The DNA of the CDR3 is TGTGCCAGCAGTCTGACAGGAAACACTGAAGCTTTCTTT. Translation gives CASSLTGNTEAFF.

This clone was picked up one time. J is TRBJ2-2 and V is TRBV6-6; the D is unclear. Per the germline V gene, CDR1 is MNHNY and CDR2 is SVGAGI (reference sequence). V lost 5 bases and J 0 bases, leaving 7 bases between the germline ends. This CDR3 is 14 amino acids long. The CDR3 DNA reads as TGTGCCAGCAGTACAGATGCGAACACCGGGGAGCTGTTTTTT. This translates into CASSTDANTGELFF.

The chain joins TRBV3-1 (or the pseudogene TRBV3-2) to TRBJ2-4; tentative D call: TRBD1 (5 bases). V lost 6 bases to trimming and J lost 5 bases, with 8 bases between them. Germline V gives CDR1 LGHDT, CDR2 YNNKEL (reference sequence). The CDR3 runs 12 residues. CDR3 nucleotide sequence: TGTGCCAGCAGAAAGGGGCAAAACATTCAGTACTTC. It is translated as CASRKGQNIQYF.

The CDR3 DNA reads as TGTGCCAGCAGCTACCCCGGGACAGGGGGGACCGGGGAGCTGTTTTTT. It encodes CASSYPGTGGTGELFF. The gene calls are TRBV11-2 and TRBJ2-2, with TRBD1 matching over 11 bases. The junction had 6 bases not matched to a gene; V was cut back by 4 bases and J by 5 bases. Germline V gives CDR1 SGHAT, CDR2 FQNNGV. The CDR3 totals 16 residues.

The V call is TRBV27, the J call TRBJ2-7; D might be TRBD1 (5 bases). The CDR3 is made up of 15 amino acids. V shed 4 bases and J shed 2 bases, with 15 bases lying between them. CDR1 is MNHEY, CDR2 SMNVEV, per germline (reference sequence). The DNA for the CDR3 is TGTGCCAGCAGTTCTAACCGCAGGGCTCCCTACGAGCAGTACTTC. Translation: CASSSNRRAPYEQYF.

V is TRBV18 and J is TRBJ1-2; D is undetermined. Germline lookup yields CDR1 KGHSH and CDR2 LQKENI. V shed 1 base and J shed 8 bases, with 11 bases lying between them. This CDR3 is 13 amino acids long. The CDR3 nucleotides are TGTGCCAGCTCACCACGTTCGCAGGCGGGCTACACCTTC. Translating gives CASSPRSQAGYTF.

The chain recombines TRBV11-2 with TRBJ2-5; 7 nucleotides match TRBD1. Germline V gene data show CDR1 as SGHAT and CDR2 as FQNNGV. The CDR3 consists of 16 residues. Trimming cost V 0 bases and J 5 bases; bases outside gene matches: 9. The CDR3 protein is CASSLEMGQTWETQYF. CDR3 DNA: TGTGCCAGCAGCTTAGAGATGGGACAGACCTGGGAGACCCAGTACTTC.

This clone was counted a single time. The V call is TRBV3-1 (or the pseudogene TRBV3-2), the J call TRBJ2-1, with 10 bases aligning to TRBD1. In germline, CDR1 is LGHDT, CDR2 YNNKEL (reference sequence). The CDR3 spans 16 residues. V lost 5 bases, J lost 8 bases, and 12 bases stayed unmatched. The CDR3 loop reads CASSGDWTGGPDEQFF. CDR3 bases: TGTGCCAGCAGCGGAGACTGGACAGGGGGGCCCGATGAGCAGTTCTTC.

J is TRBJ1-1 and V is TRBV6-1; 7 nucleotides match TRBD1. The J segment lost 4 bases and the V segment lost 2 bases, leaving 1 base of the junction unmatched. The CDR3 extends over 13 amino acids. The germline CDR1 and CDR2 sequences are MNHNS and SASEGT. The CDR3 DNA reads as TGTGCCAGCAGTGAACAGGGGGGCACTGAAGCTTTCTTT. This sequence encodes CASSEQGGTEAFF.

This chain connects TRBV9 to TRBJ2-7, with 8 bases matching TRBD2. The CDR3 contains 17 residues. V lost 0 bases, J lost 1 base, and 9 bases stayed unmatched. Germline-derived CDR1 and CDR2 are SGDLS and YYNGEE. The CDR3 loop is CASSVGGTSLSSYEQYF. CDR3 sequence (DNA): TGTGCCAGCAGCGTAGGAGGGACTAGTCTCTCGTCCTACGAGCAGTACTTC.

The gene calls are TRBV19 and TRBJ1-1, with D tentatively TRBD1 (5 bases). The CDR3 length is 15 residues. Trimming removed 2 bases from V and 5 bases from J, with 15 bases in between. CDR1 and CDR2 (germline): LNHDA, SQIVND (reference sequence). The CDR3 reads CASSIMPGGGTEAFF. The CDR3 nucleotides read TGTGCCAGTAGTATAATGCCTGGGGGAGGGACTGAAGCTTTCTTT.

The rearrangement links TRBV5-8 to TRBJ1-1, with 10 bases fitting TRBD1. J lost 5 bases, V lost 4 bases, and 8 bases had no gene match. Germline assignment: CDR1 SGHTS and CDR2 YDEGEE. This CDR3 comprises 15 residues. The CDR3 DNA is TGTGCCAGCAGCAAAACGACAGGGGGCAGGACTGAAGCTTTCTTT. Residues: CASSKTTGGRTEAFF.